This T cell receptor beta chain originates from a study of blood T cell repertoires in COVID-19. In the study overall: From the United States, Italy and Spain came samples of acute and convalescent COVID-19.

V was pared by 1 base and J by 6 bases, with 3 bases of the junction left unmatched. CDR1 is KGHSH and CDR2 is LQKENI in the germline V gene. The CDR3 is 14 residues long. As originally analysed: Researchers report that nucleated cell counts were estimated from reference gene primer amplification. TCRdb keeps only in-frame clones here, not all; method: immunoSEQ multiplex PCR. The V and J calls and the clone size are those of that table, but D and trimming were determined from the DNA. The sample shows 200,000 to 250,000 clones, 75% to 90% of them seen only once. The TCR sequence derives from an elderly woman with COVID-19, enrolled during active disease. Sequenced: peripheral blood. The gene calls are TRBV18 and TRBJ1-5; 7 positions agree with TRBD1. CDR3 region: CASSPQGAAQPQHF. CDR3 nucleotide sequence: TGTGCCAGCTCACCACAGGGGGCAGCTCAGCCCCAGCATTTT.